Listed below are T cell receptor beta chains from one sample, sequenced in a study of cytomegalovirus exposure and HLA in healthy donors. Measured with immunoSEQ multiplex PCR; TCRdb has only the in-frame clones, and not every one. The sample holds just over 150,000 clones, nearly 80% seen once. Sample: PBMCs. The receptor source for this set is a woman in her forties or fifties in good health and CMV-seropositive. Both conserved end residues are part of each CDR3. The D gene is left open where the match is weak. Size tells how often a clone was seen (once, few, many) or the class of an expanded clone, and some rows leave it out.

once	TRBV7-2	TRBD1	TRBJ2-5	CASSRGQGVRETQYF	TGTGCCAGCAGCAGGGGACAGGGGGTACGGGAGACCCAGTACTTC
-	TRBV2	TRBD1	TRBJ1-1	CASSDGDRGSEAFF	TGTGCCAGCAGTGATGGGGACAGGGGTAGTGAAGCTTTCTTT
-	TRBV10-3	TRBD1	TRBJ1-2	CAISAHTGGANYGYTF	TGTGCCATCAGCGCCCACACAGGGGGAGCTAACTATGGCTACACCTTC
-	TRBV19	-	TRBJ2-3	CASSIDRARVYTQYF	TGTGCCAGTAGTATAGATCGCGCCCGGGTTTATACGCAGTATTTT
-	TRBV5-6	-	TRBJ2-7	CASSTGQTYEQYF	TGTGCCAGCAGCACCGGACAGACCTACGAGCAGTACTTC
few	TRBV4-2	TRBD2	TRBJ2-7	CASSNRLAESEQYF	TGTGCCAGCAGCAACCGACTAGCCGAGTCCGAGCAGTACTTC
-	TRBV2	-	TRBJ1-6	CASSESGPSGAPLHF	TGTGCCAGCAGTGAATCAGGGCCCAGTGGGGCGCCCCTCCACTTT
-	TRBV27	-	TRBJ1-5	CASRTGGYSDQPQHF	TGTGCCAGCAGGACGGGAGGGTATAGCGATCAGCCCCAGCATTTT
-	TRBV18	-	TRBJ2-1	CASSPAHNDNEQFF	TGTGCCAGCTCACCAGCACACAATGACAATGAGCAGTTCTTC
-	TRBV4-1	TRBD2	TRBJ2-7	CASSQNKGRGSYEQYF	TGCGCCAGCAGCCAAAATAAGGGGCGGGGGTCCTACGAGCAGTACTTC
few	TRBV2	TRBD1	TRBJ1-1	CASSVLTGGGEAFF	TGTGCCAGCAGTGTTCTCACAGGGGGCGGGGAAGCTTTCTTT
-	TRBV27	-	TRBJ1-3	CASSLGYSGNTIYF	TGTGCCAGCAGTTTGGGCTACTCTGGAAACACCATATATTTT
-	TRBV18	-	TRBJ1-4	CASSPGNRVTGEKLFF	TGTGCCAGCTCACCCGGTAACAGGGTGACGGGCGAAAAACTGTTTTTT
-	TRBV28	TRBD1	TRBJ1-1	CASSFPSSLQGAEAFF	TGTGCCAGCAGTTTCCCCTCATCCCTACAGGGGGCTGAAGCTTTCTTT
once	TRBV20-1	-	TRBJ1-2	CSARTGYGYTF	TGCAGTGCTAGGACGGGCTATGGCTACACCTTC
few	TRBV5-1	TRBD1	TRBJ2-2	CASSPGTANTGELFF	TGCGCCAGCAGCCCCGGGACAGCGAACACCGGGGAGCTGTTTTTT
-	TRBV4-1	TRBD1	TRBJ1-4	CASSQPILQGEVDNEKLFF	TGCGCCAGCAGCCAGCCAATCCTACAGGGGGAGGTGGATAATGAAAAACTGTTTTTT
-	TRBV5-4	TRBD2	TRBJ2-2	CASSLVGGSNTGELFF	TGTGCCAGCAGCTTGGTCGGGGGGTCGAACACCGGGGAGCTGTTTTTT
-	TRBV2	-	TRBJ1-5	CASSAFDQPQHF	TGTGCCAGCAGTGCTTTCGATCAGCCCCAGCATTTT
once	TRBV29-1	-	TRBJ1-2	CSSHHSYGYTF	TGCAGCTCCCATCACTCCTATGGCTACACCTTC
-	TRBV10-1	TRBD2	TRBJ2-7	CASSVTSGSSEQYF	TGCGCCAGCAGTGTGACTAGCGGGAGTTCCGAGCAGTACTTC
-	TRBV29-1	-	TRBJ1-2	CSSKGPGGGYTF	TGCAGCTCAAAAGGTCCCGGGGGTGGCTACACCTTC
-	TRBV6-6	-	TRBJ1-4	CASSTRGRTNEKLFF	TGTGCCAGCAGTACGAGAGGCCGGACTAATGAAAAACTGTTTTTT
-	TRBV9	TRBD1	TRBJ1-2	CASSTSRQGSYGYTF	TGTGCCAGCAGCACCAGCCGACAGGGTTCCTATGGCTACACCTTC
once	TRBV4-1	-	TRBJ2-7	CASSQAPGAYEQYF	TGCGCCAGCAGCCAAGCTCCAGGGGCCTACGAGCAGTACTTC
once	TRBV7-2	-	TRBJ2-7	CASSLTPGFSYEQYF	TGTGCCAGCAGCTTAACCCCAGGGTTCTCCTACGAGCAGTACTTC
few	TRBV9	TRBD1	TRBJ2-3	CASRGQTDTQYF	TGTGCCAGCAGGGGACAGACAGATACGCAGTATTTT
-	TRBV27	-	TRBJ1-5	CASSLNRNQPQHF	TGTGCCAGCAGTTTGAACAGAAATCAGCCCCAGCATTTT
-	TRBV6-5	TRBD1	TRBJ2-1	CASRGTVYNEQFF	TGTGCCAGCAGGGGGACAGTCTACAATGAGCAGTTCTTC
-	TRBV6-5	TRBD1	TRBJ1-2	CASKGTGEGGYTF	TGTGCCAGCAAGGGGACAGGGGAGGGCGGCTACACCTTC
-	TRBV6-5	-	TRBJ2-7	CASSYGGTYEQYF	TGTGCCAGCAGTTACGGAGGAACCTACGAGCAGTACTTC
-	TRBV28	-	TRBJ1-2	CASSLSGGYGYTF	TGTGCCAGCAGTTTATCGGGAGGCTATGGCTACACCTTC
-	TRBV7-2	-	TRBJ2-3	CASSLAGPIMGTDTQYF	TGTGCCAGCAGCTTAGCGGGGCCAATAATGGGCACAGATACGCAGTATTTT
-	TRBV27	TRBD2	TRBJ2-2	CASSLSSGLRNGELFF	TGTGCCAGCAGTTTATCTAGCGGGCTGAGGAATGGGGAGCTGTTTTTT
-	TRBV5-1	TRBD1	TRBJ1-1	CASSSAGTVNTEAFF	TGCGCCAGCAGCTCGGCCGGGACAGTAAACACTGAAGCTTTCTTT
-	TRBV7-9	TRBD1	TRBJ2-7	CASSQGQGTYEQYF	TGTGCCAGCAGCCAAGGACAGGGGACTTACGAGCAGTACTTC
once	TRBV5-1	-	TRBJ1-1	CASSFAGVVAEAFF	TGCGCCAGCAGCTTTGCGGGGGTTGTCGCTGAAGCTTTCTTT
-	TRBV9	TRBD2	TRBJ2-7	CASSVGLAGVEQYF	TGTGCCAGCAGCGTCGGACTAGCGGGAGTTGAGCAGTACTTC
-	TRBV7-9	-	TRBJ2-3	CASSLDGGTDTQYF	TGTGCCAGCAGCTTAGACGGTGGCACAGATACGCAGTATTTT
-	TRBV7-6	-	TRBJ1-5	CASSLAHRVDQPQHF	TGTGCCAGCAGCTTAGCGCACAGGGTTGATCAGCCCCAGCATTTT
few	TRBV6-5	-	TRBJ2-7	CASGLALHYEQYF	TGTGCCAGCGGATTAGCTTTGCACTACGAGCAGTACTTC
few	TRBV5-3	-	TRBJ1-1	CARSTRGASTEAFF	TGTGCCAGAAGCACAAGGGGCGCAAGCACTGAAGCTTTCTTT
-	TRBV4-1	TRBD2	TRBJ2-1	CASSLTSGSENEQFF	TGCGCCAGCAGCCTGACTAGCGGGAGTGAGAATGAGCAGTTCTTC
-	TRBV7-9	TRBD1	TRBJ2-7	CASSSFGQGGYEQYF	TGTGCCAGCAGCTCCTTTGGACAGGGTGGCTACGAGCAGTACTTC
-	TRBV5-6	TRBD2	TRBJ2-2	CASSSDLNGRYTGELFF	TGTGCCAGCAGCTCGGATCTTAACGGGAGGTACACCGGGGAGCTGTTTTTT
-	TRBV30	-	TRBJ1-2	CASRTGDGYGYTF	TGTGCCTCCCGAACCGGGGATGGGTATGGCTACACCTTC
-	TRBV5-6	-	TRBJ2-5	CASSPRGRRIETQYF	TGTGCCAGCAGCCCACGGGGGAGGAGGATTGAGACCCAGTACTTC
-	TRBV7-2	TRBD1	TRBJ2-2	CASSLGWTGLNTGELFF	TGTGCCAGCAGCTTGGGTTGGACAGGGTTAAACACCGGGGAGCTGTTTTTT
-	TRBV10-1	TRBD2	TRBJ2-5	CASKGREDGETQYF	TGCGCCAGCAAGGGGCGGGAGGATGGGGAGACCCAGTACTTC
-	TRBV29-1	-	TRBJ1-2	CSVGDTDTF	TGCAGCGTTGGGGACACCGACACCTTC
few	TRBV5-1	-	TRBJ2-5	CASSLGDKETQYF	TGCGCCAGCAGCTTGGGGGACAAAGAGACCCAGTACTTC
-	TRBV2	TRBD2	TRBJ2-1	CASRGLAGTYNEQFF	TGTGCCAGCAGGGGCCTAGCGGGAACCTACAATGAGCAGTTCTTC
-	TRBV4-3	-	TRBJ1-6	CASSQGRFGATYNSPLHF	TGCGCCAGCAGCCAGGGCAGGTTTGGGGCGACCTATAATTCACCCCTCCACTTT